One and the same sample provided the 7 T cell receptor beta chains below, sequenced in a study of metastatic and nonmetastatic thyroid tumors. TCRdb re-analyzed the PCR reads through MiXCR. The sample has approximately 21,000 clones; roughly 24% are singletons. Treatment of any kind had been given to no patient before thyroid surgery. Sequencing was carried out using blood. The receptors originated from a female donor with papillary thyroid cancer or a benign thyroid nodule (not recorded which). Some clones in this sample may be carry-over from other donors' samples.

This clone was counted ten times or more. The rearrangement links TRBV19 to TRBJ2-5; no clear D. CDR3 size: 14 residues. CDR1 LNHDA and CDR2 SQIVND come from the germline V gene (reference sequence). V shed 3 bases and J shed 3 bases, with 11 bases lying between them. CDR3 amino acids: CASSIGIEEETQYF. CDR3 nucleotide sequence: TGTGCCAGTAGTATTGGGATCGAGGAAGAGACCCAGTACTTC.

The sample holds one count of this clone. V is TRBV7-9 and J is TRBJ2-7; tentatively, D is TRBD1 (5 bases). Per germline, CDR1 SEHNR and CDR2 FQNEAQ (reference sequence). V was cut by 7 bases and J by 4 bases, with 8 bases left in between. CDR3 length equals 11 residues. CDR3: CASTQGYEQYF. CDR3 coding DNA: TGTGCCAGCACCCAGGGATACGAGCAGTACTTC.

At least ten counts were recorded for this clone. Since a much larger clone is just one base distant, this may be a read error. This sequence joins TRBV11-2 and TRBJ2-2, with TRBD2 as a possible D gene (5 bases). Looked up from germline, CDR1 is SGHAT and CDR2 is FQNNGV. CDR3 length: 17 amino acids. The CDR3 loop reads CASSLDLVTLNTGELSF. The CDR3 DNA is TGTGCCAGCAGCTTAGATCTCGTGACCCTTAACACCGGGGAGCTGTCTTTT.

This chain connects TRBV12-3 or TRBV12-4 to TRBJ2-2; 7 positions match TRBD1. V gave up 4 bases and J gave up 6 bases; unmatched junction bases: 8. There are 15 residues in the CDR3. The CDR3 region has the DNA TGTGCCAGCAGTTGTCGCAGGGGGACGGCCGGGGAGCTGTTTTTT. It is translated as CASSCRRGTAGELFF.

This clone was counted many times. The chain has TRBV5-4 and TRBJ2-7, with 8 bases that match TRBD2. The J segment lost 2 bases and the V segment lost 2 bases, leaving 6 bases of the junction unmatched. From germline, CDR1 is SGHNT and CDR2 YYREEE (reference sequence). This CDR3 has 15 residues. CDR3 DNA sequence: TGTGCCAGCAGCTTTGTAACGGGGGGGACCTACGAGCAGTACTTC. Translating it yields CASSFVTGGTYEQYF.

This clone is categorized as medium-sized. The chain combines TRBV9 with TRBJ1-1; D remains ambiguous. Germline values: CDR1 SGDLS, CDR2 YYNGEE. This CDR3 has 15 amino acids. The V end lost 3 bases, the J end lost 0 bases, and 12 bases lay between the germline ends. CDR3 DNA: TGTGCCAGCAGCGCCACCAAAAACATGAACACTGAAGCTTTCTTT. It translates to CASSATKNMNTEAFF.

The genes are TRBV6-2 or TRBV6-3 and TRBJ1-5; TRBD1 is a possible D gene (5 bases). The V gene's germline CDR1 is MNHEY and CDR2 SVGEGT. The CDR3 contains 17 residues. Trimming took 2 bases from V and 0 from J, leaving 14 bases between them. The CDR3 nucleotides are TGTGCCAGCAGTTACGTCGGGGGACCCTATAGCAATCAGCCCCAGCATTTT. Its translation is CASSYVGGPYSNQPQHF.